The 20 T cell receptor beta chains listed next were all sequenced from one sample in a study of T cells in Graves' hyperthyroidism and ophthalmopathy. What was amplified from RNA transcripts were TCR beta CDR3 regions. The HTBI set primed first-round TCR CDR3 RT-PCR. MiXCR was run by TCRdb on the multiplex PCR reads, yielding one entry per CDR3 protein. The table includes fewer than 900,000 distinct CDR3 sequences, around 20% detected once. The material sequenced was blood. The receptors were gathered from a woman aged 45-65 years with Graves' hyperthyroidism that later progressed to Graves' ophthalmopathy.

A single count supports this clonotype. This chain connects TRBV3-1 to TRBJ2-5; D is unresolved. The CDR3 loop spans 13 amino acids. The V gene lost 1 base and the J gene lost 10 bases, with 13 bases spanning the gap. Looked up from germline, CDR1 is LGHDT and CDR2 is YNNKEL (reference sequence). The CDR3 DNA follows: TGTGCCAGCAGCCAAGCAGGACCCGGGCACCAGTACTTC. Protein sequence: CASSQAGPGHQYF.

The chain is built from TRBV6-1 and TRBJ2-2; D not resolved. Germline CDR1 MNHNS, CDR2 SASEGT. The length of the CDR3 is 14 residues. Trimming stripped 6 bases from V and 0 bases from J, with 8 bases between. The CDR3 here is CASRRKANTGELFF. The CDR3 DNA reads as TGTGCCAGCAGGAGGAAGGCGAACACCGGGGAGCTGTTTTTT.

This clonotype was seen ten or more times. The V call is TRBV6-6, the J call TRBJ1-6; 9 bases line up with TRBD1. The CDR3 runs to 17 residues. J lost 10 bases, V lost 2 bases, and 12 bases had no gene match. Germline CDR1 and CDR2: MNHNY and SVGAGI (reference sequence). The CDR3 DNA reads TGTGCCAGCAGTTACACCTATAGGACAGGGGAAAAATCACCCCTCCACTTT. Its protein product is CASSYTYRTGEKSPLHF.

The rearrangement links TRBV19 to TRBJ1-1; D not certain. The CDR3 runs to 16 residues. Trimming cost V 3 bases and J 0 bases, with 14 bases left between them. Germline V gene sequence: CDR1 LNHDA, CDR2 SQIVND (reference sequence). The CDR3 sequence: CASSMRAGLMNTEAFF. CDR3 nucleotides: TGTGCCAGTAGTATGAGGGCAGGACTCATGAACACTGAAGCTTTCTTT.

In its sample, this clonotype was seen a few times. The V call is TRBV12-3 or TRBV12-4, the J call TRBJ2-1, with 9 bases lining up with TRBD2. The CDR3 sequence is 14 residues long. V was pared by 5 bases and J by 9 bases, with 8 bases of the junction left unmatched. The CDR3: CASSISGGIGEQFF. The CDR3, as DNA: TGTGCCAGCAGTATAAGCGGGGGGATCGGTGAGCAGTTCTTC.

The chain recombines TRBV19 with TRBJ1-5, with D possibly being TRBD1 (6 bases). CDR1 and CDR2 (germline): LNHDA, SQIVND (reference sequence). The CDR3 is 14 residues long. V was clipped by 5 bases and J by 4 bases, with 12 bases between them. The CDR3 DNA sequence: TGTGCCAGTAGTGGAAGGGGGGCAAATCAGCCCCAGCATTTT. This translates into CASSGRGANQPQHF.

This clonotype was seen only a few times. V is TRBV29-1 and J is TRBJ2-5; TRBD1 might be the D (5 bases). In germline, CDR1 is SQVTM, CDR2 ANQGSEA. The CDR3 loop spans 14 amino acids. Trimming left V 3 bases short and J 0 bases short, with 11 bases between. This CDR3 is CSVDGHKYQETQYF. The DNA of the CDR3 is TGCAGCGTTGATGGACACAAGTACCAAGAGACCCAGTACTTC.

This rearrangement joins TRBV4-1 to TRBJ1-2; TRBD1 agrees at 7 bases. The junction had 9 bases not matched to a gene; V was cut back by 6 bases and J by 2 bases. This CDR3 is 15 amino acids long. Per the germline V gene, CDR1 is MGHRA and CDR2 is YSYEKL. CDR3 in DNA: TGCGCCAGCAGGGAAGGGACAGCCTTAAACTATGGCTACACCTTC. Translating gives CASREGTALNYGYTF.

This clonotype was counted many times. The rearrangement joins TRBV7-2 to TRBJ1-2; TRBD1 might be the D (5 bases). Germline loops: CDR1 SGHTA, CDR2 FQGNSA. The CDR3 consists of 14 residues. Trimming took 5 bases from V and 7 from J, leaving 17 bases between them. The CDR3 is CASSPAGWRTGYTF. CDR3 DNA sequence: TGTGCCAGCAGCCCGGCAGGGTGGCGAACTGGCTACACCTTC.

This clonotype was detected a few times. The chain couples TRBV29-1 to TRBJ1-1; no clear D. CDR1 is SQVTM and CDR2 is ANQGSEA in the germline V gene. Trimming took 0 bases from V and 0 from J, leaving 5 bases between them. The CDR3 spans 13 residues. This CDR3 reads CSVEDFVNTEAFF. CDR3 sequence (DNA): TGCAGCGTTGAAGACTTCGTGAACACTGAAGCTTTCTTT.

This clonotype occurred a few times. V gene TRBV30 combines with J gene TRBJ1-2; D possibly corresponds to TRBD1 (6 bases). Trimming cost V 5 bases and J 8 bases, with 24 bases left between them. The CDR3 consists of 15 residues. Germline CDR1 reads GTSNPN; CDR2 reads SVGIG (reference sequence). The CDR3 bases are TGTGCCTGGCACATCGGACACAGGGAAGGACGCGGCTACACCTTC. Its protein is CAWHIGHREGRGYTF.

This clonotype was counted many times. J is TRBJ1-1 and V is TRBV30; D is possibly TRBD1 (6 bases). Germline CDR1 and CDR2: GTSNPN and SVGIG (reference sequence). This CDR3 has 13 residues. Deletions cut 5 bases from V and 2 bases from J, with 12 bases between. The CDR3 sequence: CAWLGTLNTEAFF. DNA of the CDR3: TGTGCCTGGCTGGGGACACTCAACACTGAAGCTTTCTTT.

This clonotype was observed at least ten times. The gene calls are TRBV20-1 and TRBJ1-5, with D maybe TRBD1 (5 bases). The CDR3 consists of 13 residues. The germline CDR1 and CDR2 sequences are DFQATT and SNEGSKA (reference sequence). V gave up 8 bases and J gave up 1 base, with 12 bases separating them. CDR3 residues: CSLWDGSNQPQHF. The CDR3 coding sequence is TGCAGTTTATGGGACGGAAGCAATCAGCCCCAGCATTTT.

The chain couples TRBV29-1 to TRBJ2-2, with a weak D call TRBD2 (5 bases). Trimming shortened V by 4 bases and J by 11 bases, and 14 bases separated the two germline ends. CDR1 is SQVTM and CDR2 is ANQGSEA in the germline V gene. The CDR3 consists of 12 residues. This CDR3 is CSVVDVGEELFF. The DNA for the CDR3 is TGCAGCGTTGTGGATGTCGGGGAAGAGCTGTTTTTT.

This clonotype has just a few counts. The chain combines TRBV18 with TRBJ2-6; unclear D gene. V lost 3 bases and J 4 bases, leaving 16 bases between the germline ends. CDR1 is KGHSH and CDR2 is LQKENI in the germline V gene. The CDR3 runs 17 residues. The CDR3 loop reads CASSPALKETGANVLTF. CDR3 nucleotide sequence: TGTGCCAGCTCACCCGCCCTCAAGGAAACGGGGGCCAACGTCCTGACTTTC.

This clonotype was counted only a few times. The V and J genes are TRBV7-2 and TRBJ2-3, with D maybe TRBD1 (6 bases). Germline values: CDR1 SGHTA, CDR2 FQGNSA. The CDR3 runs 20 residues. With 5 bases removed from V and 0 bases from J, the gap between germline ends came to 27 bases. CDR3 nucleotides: TGTGCCAGCAGCACTAGACAAAAGTGGACAGCGAACAATAGCACAGATACGCAGTATTTT. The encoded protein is CASSTRQKWTANNSTDTQYF.

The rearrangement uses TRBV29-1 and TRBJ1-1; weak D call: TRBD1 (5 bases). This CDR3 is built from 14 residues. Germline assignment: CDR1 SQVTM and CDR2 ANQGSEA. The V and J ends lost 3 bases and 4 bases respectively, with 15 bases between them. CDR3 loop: CSVDLGDRSTEAFF. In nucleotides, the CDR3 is TGCAGCGTTGATTTGGGGGACCGGAGCACTGAAGCTTTCTTT.

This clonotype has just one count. The CDR3 DNA sequence: TGTGCCAGTAGTCCACAGTACCGAAATACCGGGGAGCTGTTTTTT. As protein: CASSPQYRNTGELFF. This chain connects TRBV14 to TRBJ2-2; the D is unclear. CDR3 length equals 15 residues. Germline V gene lookup returns CDR1 SGHDN and CDR2 FVKESK. The V gene lost 9 bases and the J gene lost 5 bases, with 19 bases spanning the gap.

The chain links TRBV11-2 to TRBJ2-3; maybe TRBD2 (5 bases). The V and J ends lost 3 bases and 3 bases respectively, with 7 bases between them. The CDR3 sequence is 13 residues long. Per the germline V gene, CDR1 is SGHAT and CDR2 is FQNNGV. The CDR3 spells CASSLRVTDTQYF. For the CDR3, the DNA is TGTGCCAGCAGCTTGCGGGTAACAGATACGCAGTATTTT.

The CDR3 nucleotides are TGTGCCAGCAGTGAAGTGGGGGGTTTACGCAATCAGCCCCAGCATTTT. This sequence encodes CASSEVGGLRNQPQHF. The V and J genes are TRBV12-3 or TRBV12-4 and TRBJ1-5; perhaps TRBD1 as D (5 bases). This CDR3 is built from 16 residues. V lost 5 bases and J 2 bases, leaving 16 bases between the germline ends.